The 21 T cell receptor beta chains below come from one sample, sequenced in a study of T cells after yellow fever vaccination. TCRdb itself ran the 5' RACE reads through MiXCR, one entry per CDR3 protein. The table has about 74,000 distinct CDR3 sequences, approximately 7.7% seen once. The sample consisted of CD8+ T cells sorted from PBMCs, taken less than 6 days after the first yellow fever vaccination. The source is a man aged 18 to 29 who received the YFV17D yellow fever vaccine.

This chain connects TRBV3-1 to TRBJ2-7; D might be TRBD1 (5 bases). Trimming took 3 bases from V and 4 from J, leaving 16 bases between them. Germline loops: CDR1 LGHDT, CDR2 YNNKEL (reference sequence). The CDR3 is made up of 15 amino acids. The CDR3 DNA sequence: TGTGCCAGCAGCCACACAGGTTTGAGGATGTACGAGCAGTACTTC. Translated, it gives CASSHTGLRMYEQYF.

The DNA of the CDR3 is TGCGCCAGCAGCCAAGAGACGGAGAGCGGGGGGGCCCGGTATGAGCAGTTCTTC. Amino acid sequence: CASSQETESGGARYEQFF. The V and J genes are TRBV4-1 and TRBJ2-1, with 10 nucleotides matching TRBD2. The germline V gene encodes CDR1 MGHRA and CDR2 YSYEKL. This CDR3 spans 18 amino acids. Unmatched junction bases numbered 13, after V lost 0 bases and J lost 8 bases.

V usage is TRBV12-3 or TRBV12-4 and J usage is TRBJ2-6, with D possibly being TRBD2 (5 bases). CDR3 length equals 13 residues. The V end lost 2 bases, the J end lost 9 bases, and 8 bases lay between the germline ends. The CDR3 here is CASSLWENNVLTF. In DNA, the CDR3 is TGTGCCAGCAGTTTATGGGAGAACAACGTCCTGACTTTC.

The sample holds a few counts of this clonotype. DNA for the CDR3: TGTGCCAGTAAAGAACTAGCGGGGGCCGACTCCTACAATGAGCAGTTCTTC. It translates to CASKELAGADSYNEQFF. The chain uses TRBV19 and TRBJ2-1; 11 bases agree with TRBD2. The CDR3 runs to 17 residues. Trimming cost V 7 bases and J 0 bases; bases outside gene matches: 8. The germline CDR1 and CDR2 sequences are LNHDA and SQIVND (reference sequence). Supplemented by reference TRBV19 and TRBJ2-1, the full variable domain reads DGGITQSPKYLFRKEGQNVTLSCEQNLNHDAMYWYRQDPGQGLRLIYYSQIVNDFQKGDIAEGYSVSREKKESFPLTVTSAQKNPTAFYLCASKELAGADSYNEQFFGPGTRLTVL.

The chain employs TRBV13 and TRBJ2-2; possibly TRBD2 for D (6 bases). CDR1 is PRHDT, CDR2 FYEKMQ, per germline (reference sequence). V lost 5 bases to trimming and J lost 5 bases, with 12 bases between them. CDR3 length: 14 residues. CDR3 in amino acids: CASSGDGRTGELFF. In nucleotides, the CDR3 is TGTGCCAGCAGCGGGGACGGGAGAACCGGGGAGCTGTTTTTT.

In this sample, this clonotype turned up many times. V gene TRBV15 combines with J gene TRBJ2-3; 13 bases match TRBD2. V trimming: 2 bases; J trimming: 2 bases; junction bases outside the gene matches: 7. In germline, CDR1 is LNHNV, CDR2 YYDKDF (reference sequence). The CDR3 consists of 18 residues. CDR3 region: CATSRTRGLAGFTDTQYF. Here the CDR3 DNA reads TGTGCCACCAGCAGAACAAGGGGACTAGCGGGGTTCACAGATACGCAGTATTTT.

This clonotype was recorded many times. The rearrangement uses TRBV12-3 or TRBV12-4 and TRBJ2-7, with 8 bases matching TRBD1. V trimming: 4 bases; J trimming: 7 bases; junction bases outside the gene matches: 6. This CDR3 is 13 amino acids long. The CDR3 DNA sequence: TGTGCCAGCAGTTCGGACAGGGCCGGTGAGCAGTACGTC. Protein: CASSSDRAGEQYV.

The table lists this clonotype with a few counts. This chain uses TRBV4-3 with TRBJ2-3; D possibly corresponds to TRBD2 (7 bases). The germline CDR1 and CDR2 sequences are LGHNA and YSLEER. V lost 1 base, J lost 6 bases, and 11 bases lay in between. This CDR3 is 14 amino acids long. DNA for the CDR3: TGCGCCAGCAGCCAAGGGGGGGGGCTCGATACGCAGTATTTT. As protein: CASSQGGGLDTQYF.

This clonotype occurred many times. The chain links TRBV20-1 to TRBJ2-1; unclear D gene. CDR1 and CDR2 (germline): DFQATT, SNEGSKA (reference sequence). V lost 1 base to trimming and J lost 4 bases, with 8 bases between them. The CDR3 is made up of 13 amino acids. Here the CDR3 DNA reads TGCAGTGCTAGAGTTCCGTCATACAATGAGCAGTTCTTC. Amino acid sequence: CSARVPSYNEQFF.

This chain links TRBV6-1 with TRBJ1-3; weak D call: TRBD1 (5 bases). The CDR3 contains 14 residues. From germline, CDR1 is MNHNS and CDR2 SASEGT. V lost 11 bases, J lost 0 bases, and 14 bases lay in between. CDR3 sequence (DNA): TGTGCCGCGGGGACGGCAGGCTCTGGAAACACCATATATTTT. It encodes CAAGTAGSGNTIYF.

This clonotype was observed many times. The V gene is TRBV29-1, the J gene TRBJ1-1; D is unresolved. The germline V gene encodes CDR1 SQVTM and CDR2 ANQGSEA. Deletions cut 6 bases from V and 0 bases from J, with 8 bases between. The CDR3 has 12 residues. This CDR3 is CSVVPMNTEAFF. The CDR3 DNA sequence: TGCAGCGTCGTCCCGATGAACACTGAAGCTTTCTTT. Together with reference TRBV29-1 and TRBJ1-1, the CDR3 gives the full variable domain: SAVISQKPSRDICQRGTSLTIQCQVDSQVTMMFWYRQQPGQSLTLIATANQGSEATYESGFVIDKFPISRPNLTFSTLTVSNMSPEDSSIYLCSVVPMNTEAFFGQGTRLTVV.

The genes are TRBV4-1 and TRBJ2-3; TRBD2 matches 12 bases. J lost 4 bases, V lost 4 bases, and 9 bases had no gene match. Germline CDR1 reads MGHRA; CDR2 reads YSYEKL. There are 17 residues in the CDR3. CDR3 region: CASSRPGLAGQADTQYF. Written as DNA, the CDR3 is TGCGCCAGCAGCCGACCTGGACTAGCGGGGCAGGCAGATACGCAGTATTTT.

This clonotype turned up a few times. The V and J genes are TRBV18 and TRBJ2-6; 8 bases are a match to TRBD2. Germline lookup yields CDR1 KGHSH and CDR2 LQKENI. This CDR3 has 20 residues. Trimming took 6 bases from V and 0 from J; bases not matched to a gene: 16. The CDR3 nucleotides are TGTGCCAGCTCGTTTCCGGGACTAGGGCGGAAGGACTCTGGGGCCAACGTCCTGACTTTC. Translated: CASSFPGLGRKDSGANVLTF.

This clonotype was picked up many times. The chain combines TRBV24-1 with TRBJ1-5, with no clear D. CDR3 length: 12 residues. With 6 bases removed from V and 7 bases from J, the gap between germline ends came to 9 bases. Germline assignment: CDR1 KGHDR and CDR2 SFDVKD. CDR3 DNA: TGTGCCACCAGTTGGCAGAACCAGCCCCAGCATTTT. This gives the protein CATSWQNQPQHF.

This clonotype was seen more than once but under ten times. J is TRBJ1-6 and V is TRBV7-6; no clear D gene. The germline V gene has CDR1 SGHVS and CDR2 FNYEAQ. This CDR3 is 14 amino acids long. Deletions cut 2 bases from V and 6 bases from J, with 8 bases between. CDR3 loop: CASSLLALNSPLHF. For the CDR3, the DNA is TGTGCCAGCAGCTTATTAGCCCTTAATTCACCCCTCCACTTT.

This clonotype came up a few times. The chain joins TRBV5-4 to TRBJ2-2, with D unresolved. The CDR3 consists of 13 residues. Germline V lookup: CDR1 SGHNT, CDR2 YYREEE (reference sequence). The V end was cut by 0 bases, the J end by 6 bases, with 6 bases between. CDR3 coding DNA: TGTGCCAGCAGCTTGGCTGCAGCCGGGGAGCTGTTTTTT. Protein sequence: CASSLAAAGELFF.

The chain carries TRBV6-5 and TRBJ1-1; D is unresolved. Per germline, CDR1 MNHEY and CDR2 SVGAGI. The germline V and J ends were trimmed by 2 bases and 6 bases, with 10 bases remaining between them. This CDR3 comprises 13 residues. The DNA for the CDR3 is TGTGCCAGCAGTTACCGGCAGGAGTCTGAAGCTTTCTTT. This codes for CASSYRQESEAFF.

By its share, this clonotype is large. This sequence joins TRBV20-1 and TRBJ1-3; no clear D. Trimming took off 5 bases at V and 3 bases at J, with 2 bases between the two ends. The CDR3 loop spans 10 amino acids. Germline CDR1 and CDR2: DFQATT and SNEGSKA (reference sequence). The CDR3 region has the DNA TGCAGTGCTCGTGGAAACACCATATATTTT. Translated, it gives CSARGNTIYF.

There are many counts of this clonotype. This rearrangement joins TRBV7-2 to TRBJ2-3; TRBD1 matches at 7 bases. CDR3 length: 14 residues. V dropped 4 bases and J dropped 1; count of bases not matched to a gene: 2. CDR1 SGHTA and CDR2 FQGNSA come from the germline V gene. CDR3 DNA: TGTGCCAGCAGCTCTGGACAGGGCACAGATACGCAGTATTTT. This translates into CASSSGQGTDTQYF.

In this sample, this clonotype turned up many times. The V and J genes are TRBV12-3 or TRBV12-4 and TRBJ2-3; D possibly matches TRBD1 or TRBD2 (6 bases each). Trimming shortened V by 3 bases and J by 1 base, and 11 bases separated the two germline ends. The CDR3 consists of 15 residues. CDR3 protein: CASSFERGGTDTQYF. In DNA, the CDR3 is TGTGCCAGCAGTTTCGAGAGGGGGGGCACAGATACGCAGTATTTT.

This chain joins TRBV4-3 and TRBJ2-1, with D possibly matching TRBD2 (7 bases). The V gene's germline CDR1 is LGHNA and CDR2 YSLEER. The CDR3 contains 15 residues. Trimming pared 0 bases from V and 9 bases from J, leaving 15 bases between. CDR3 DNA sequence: TGCGCCAGCAGCCAAGATATGGGGGGGCGCGGTGAGCAGTTCTTC. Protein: CASSQDMGGRGEQFF.